The present entry profiles one T cell receptor (beta chain) with its context. Its antigen is currently unknown. Trimming pared 4 bases from V and 4 bases from J, leaving 9 bases between. The CDR3 has 12 amino acids. Germline assignment: CDR1 SGHNT and CDR2 YYREEE (reference sequence). This entry comes from a study of shared clonotypes between healthy human individuals. On the study more broadly: The study used three CD4 naive, three CD4 memory, two CD8 naive and one CD8 memory plate per donor. Whole-study results and caveats: The study generally estimated greater richness for naive than memory subsets.

This table comes from immunoSEQ multiplex PCR, and its TCRdb copy is limited to in-frame clones, with some not included. The sample includes about a million clones, about 80% seen only once; the top ten take roughly 1.5%. Sequenced material: memory CD4+ T cells sorted from blood. Subset reported: CD45RA-negative fraction. This chain uses TRBV5-4 with TRBJ2-7, with a possible D match to TRBD1 (6 bases). The sequence was collected from a man younger than 30 in good health. CDR3 sequence: CASSRDIYEQYF. The CDR3 nucleotides are TGTGCCAGCAGCAGGGACATTTACGAGCAGTACTTC.